This TCR beta chain is from a study of beta chain features in type 1 diabetes. About the research overall: Age, gender, cell numbers and subset yield matched between patients and controls. Examination spanned 90 million to 140 million sorted cells from all samples. Points from the study as a whole: Naive, central memory and Treg TCRB repertoires seemed to resemble each other more closely in patients than they did in healthy donors. Shortening of TCRB CDR3s, moderate but significant, appeared in all four CD4+ subsets of Type 1 diabetes patients.

This clone has only a few counts. Its antigen is not known. What was sequenced were expressed TCRB transcripts, since all of the isolated RNA had been reverse transcribed. There were 3 million to 4 million reads on average in the naive, central memory and regulatory T cell samples. Clones were sequenced by immunoSEQ multiplex PCR, and TCRdb holds only the in-frame ones, with some missing. The data contain approximately 270,000 clones, roughly an eighth of them singletons. The sequence was collected from a man aged 25 to 40 with type 1 diabetes. Material: naive CD4+ T cells from blood.

The CDR3 DNA reads as TGTGCCAGTAGTTCCGGACGTTTGGGACAGGCTATCTCTGGGGCCAACGTCCTGACTTTC. It specifies CASSSGRLGQAISGANVLTF. The chain joins TRBV19 to TRBJ2-6; 8 nucleotides agree with TRBD1. Germline V gives CDR1 LNHDA, CDR2 SQIVND (reference sequence). The ends lost 5 bases at V and 0 bases at J; junction bases unmatched: 15. The CDR3 contains 20 residues.